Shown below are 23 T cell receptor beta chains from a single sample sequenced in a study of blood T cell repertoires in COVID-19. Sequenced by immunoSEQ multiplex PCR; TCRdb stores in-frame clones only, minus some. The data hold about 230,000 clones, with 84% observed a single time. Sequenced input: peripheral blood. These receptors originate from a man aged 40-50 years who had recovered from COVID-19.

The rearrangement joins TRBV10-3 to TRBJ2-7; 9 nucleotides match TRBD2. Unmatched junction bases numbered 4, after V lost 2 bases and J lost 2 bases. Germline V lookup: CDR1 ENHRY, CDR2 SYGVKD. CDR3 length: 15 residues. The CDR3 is CAISEGLAPTYEQYF. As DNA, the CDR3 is TGTGCCATCAGTGAGGGACTAGCGCCTACCTACGAGCAGTACTTC.

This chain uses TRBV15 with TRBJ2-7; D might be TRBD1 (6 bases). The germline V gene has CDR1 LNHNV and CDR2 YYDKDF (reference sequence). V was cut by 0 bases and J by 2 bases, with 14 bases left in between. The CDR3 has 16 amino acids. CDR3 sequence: CATSRDRQAIPYEQYF. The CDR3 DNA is TGTGCCACCAGCAGAGATCGACAGGCCATCCCCTACGAGCAGTACTTC. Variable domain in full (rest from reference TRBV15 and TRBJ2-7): DAMVIQNPRYQVTQFGKPVTLSCSQTLNHNVMYWYQQKSSQAPKLLFHYYDKDFNNEADTPDNFQSRRPNTSFCFLDIRSPGLGDTAMYLCATSRDRQAIPYEQYFGPGTRLTVT.

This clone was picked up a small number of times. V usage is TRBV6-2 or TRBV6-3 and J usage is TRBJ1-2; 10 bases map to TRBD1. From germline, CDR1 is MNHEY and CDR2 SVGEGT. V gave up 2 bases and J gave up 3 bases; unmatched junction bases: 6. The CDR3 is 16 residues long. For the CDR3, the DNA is TGTGCCAGCAGTTACAGCCGGGACAGGGGATACTATGGCTACACCTTC. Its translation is CASSYSRDRGYYGYTF.

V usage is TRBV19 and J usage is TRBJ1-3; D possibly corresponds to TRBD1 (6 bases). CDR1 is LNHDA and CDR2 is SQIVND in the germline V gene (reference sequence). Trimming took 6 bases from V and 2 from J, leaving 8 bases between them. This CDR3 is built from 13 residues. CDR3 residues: CASRDSPGNTIYF. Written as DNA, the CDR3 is TGTGCCAGTAGGGACAGTCCTGGAAACACCATATATTTT.

CDR3: CASSLAGGEWAYEQYF. CDR3 DNA: TGTGCCAGCAGCTTAGCGGGGGGGGAGTGGGCCTACGAGCAGTACTTC. The chain combines TRBV7-2 with TRBJ2-7, with 7 bases identical to TRBD2. CDR1 and CDR2 from the germline V gene are SGHTA and FQGNSA. CDR3 length equals 16 residues. Trimming took 0 bases from V and 2 from J; bases not matched to a gene: 7.

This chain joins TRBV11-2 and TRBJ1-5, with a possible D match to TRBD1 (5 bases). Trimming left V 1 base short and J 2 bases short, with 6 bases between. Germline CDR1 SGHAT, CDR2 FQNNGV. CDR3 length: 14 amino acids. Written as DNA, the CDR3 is TGTGCCAGCAGCTTAGGCAGGGGCAATCAGCCCCAGCATTTT. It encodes CASSLGRGNQPQHF.

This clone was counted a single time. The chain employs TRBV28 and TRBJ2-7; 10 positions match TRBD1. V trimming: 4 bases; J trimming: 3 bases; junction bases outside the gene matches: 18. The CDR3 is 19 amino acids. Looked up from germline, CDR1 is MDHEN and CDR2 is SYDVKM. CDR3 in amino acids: CASSSPGQGYRGTNYEQYF. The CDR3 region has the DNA TGTGCCAGCAGTTCTCCGGGACAGGGGTATCGGGGGACTAACTACGAGCAGTACTTC.

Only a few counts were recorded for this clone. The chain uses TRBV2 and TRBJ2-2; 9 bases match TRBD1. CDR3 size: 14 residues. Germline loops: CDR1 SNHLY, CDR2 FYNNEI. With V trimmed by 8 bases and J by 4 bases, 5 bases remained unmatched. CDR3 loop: CASEGQGSTGELFF. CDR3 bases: TGTGCCAGCGAGGGACAGGGATCCACCGGGGAGCTGTTTTTT.

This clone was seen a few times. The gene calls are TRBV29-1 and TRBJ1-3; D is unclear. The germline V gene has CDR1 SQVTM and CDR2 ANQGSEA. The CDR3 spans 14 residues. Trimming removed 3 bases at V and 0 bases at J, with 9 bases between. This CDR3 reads CSVDEGISGNTIYF. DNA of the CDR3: TGCAGCGTTGACGAGGGTATCTCTGGAAACACCATATATTTT.

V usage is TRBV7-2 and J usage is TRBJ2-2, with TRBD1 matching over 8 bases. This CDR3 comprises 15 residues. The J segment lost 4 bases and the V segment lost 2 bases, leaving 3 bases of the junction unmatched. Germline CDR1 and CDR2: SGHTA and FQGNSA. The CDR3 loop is CASSLRQGITGELFF. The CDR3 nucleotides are TGTGCCAGCAGCTTACGACAGGGGATCACCGGGGAGCTGTTTTTT.

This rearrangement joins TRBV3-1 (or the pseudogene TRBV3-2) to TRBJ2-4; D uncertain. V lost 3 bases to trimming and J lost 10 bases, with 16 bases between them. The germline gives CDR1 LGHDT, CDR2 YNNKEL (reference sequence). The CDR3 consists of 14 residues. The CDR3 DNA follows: TGTGCCAGCAGCCATCCGATCTCCCCTACTATTCAGTACTTC. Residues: CASSHPISPTIQYF.

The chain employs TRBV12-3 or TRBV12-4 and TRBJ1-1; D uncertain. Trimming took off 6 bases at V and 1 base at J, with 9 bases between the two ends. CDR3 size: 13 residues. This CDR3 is CASSLSQNTEAFF. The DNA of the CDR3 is TGTGCCAGCAGCCTAAGCCAGAACACTGAAGCTTTCTTT.

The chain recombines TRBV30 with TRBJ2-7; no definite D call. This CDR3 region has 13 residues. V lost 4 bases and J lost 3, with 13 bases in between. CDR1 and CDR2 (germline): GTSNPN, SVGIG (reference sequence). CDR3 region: CAWNSRLSYEQYF. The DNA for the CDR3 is TGTGCCTGGAATTCCCGACTGAGCTACGAGCAGTACTTC.

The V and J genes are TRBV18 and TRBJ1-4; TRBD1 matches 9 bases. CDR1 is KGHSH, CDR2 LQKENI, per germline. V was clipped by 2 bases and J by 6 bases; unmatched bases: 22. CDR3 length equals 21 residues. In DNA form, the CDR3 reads TGTGCCAGCTCACCAAGTCAGTTCTCCGGGACAGGGTCCATACCTTATGAAAAACTGTTTTTT. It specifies CASSPSQFSGTGSIPYEKLFF.

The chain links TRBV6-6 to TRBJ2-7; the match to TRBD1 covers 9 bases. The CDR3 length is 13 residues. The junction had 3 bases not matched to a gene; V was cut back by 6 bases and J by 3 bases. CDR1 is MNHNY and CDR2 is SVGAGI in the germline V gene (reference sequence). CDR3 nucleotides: TGTGCCAGCAGGGGGGACAGGGACTACGAGCAGTACTTC. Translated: CASRGDRDYEQYF.

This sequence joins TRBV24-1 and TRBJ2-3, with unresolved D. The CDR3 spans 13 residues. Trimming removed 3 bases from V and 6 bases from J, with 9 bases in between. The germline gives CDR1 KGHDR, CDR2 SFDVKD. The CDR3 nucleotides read TGTGCCACCAGTGATCAGCGAGTGGATACGCAGTATTTT. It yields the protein CATSDQRVDTQYF.

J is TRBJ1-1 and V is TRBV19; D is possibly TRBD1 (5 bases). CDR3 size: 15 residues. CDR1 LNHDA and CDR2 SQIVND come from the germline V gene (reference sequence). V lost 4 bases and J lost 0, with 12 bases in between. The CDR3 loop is CASSTQGQLNTEAFF. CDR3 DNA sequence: TGTGCCAGTAGTACTCAGGGCCAACTGAACACTGAAGCTTTCTTT.

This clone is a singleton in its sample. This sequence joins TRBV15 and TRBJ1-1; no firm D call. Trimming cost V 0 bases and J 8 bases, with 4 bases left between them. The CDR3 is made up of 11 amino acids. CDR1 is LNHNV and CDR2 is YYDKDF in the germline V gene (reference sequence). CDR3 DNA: TGTGCCACCAGCAGAGACCCGGAAGCTTTCTTT. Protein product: CATSRDPEAFF.

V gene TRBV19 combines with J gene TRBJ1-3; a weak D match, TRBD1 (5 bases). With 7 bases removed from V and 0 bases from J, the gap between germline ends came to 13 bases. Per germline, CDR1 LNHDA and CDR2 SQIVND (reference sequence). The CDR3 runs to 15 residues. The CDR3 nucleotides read TGTGCCAGTACCCGGCCGGGGGACTCTGGAAACACCATATATTTT. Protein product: CASTRPGDSGNTIYF. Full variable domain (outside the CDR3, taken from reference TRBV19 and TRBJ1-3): DGGITQSPKYLFRKEGQNVTLSCEQNLNHDAMYWYRQDPGQGLRLIYYSQIVNDFQKGDIAEGYSVSREKKESFPLTVTSAQKNPTAFYLCASTRPGDSGNTIYFGEGSWLTVV.

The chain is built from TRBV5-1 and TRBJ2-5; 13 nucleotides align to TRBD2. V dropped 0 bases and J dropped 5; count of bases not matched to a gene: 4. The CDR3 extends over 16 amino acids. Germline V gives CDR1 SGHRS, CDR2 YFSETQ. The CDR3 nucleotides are TGCGCCAGCAGCTTGGGGACTAGCGGGAGTGGCGAGACCCAGTACTTC. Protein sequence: CASSLGTSGSGETQYF. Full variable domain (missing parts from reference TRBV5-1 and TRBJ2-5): KAGVTQTPRYLIKTRGQQVTLSCSPISGHRSVSWYQQTPGQGLQFLFEYFSETQRNKGNFPGRFSGRQFSNSRSEMNVSTLELGDSALYLCASSLGTSGSGETQYFGPGTRLLVL.

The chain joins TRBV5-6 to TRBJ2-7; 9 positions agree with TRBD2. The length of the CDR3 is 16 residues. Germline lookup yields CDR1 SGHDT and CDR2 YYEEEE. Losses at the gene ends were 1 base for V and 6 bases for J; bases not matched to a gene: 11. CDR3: CASSLTSAGGQGEQYF. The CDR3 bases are TGTGCCAGCAGCTTGACGTCTGCGGGAGGGCAGGGCGAGCAGTACTTC.

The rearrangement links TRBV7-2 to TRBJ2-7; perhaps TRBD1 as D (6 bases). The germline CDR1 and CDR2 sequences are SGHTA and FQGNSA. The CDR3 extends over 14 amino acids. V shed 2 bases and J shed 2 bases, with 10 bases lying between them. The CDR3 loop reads CASSLTGWAYEQYF. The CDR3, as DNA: TGTGCCAGCAGCTTAACAGGGTGGGCCTACGAGCAGTACTTC.

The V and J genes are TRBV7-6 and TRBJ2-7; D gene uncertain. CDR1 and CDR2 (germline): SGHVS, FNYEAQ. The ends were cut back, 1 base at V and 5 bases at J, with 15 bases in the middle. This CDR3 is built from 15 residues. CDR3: CASSLDHSIQDEQYF. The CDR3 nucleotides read TGTGCCAGCAGCTTAGACCACTCGATCCAGGACGAGCAGTACTTC.